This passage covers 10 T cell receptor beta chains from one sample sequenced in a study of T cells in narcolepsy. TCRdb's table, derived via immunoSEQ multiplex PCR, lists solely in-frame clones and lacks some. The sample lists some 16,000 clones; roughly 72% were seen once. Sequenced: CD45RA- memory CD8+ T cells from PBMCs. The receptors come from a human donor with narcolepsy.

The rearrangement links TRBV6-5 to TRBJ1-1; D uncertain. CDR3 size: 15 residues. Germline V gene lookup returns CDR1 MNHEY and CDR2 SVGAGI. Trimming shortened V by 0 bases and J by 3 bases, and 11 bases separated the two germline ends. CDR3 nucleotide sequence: TGTGCCAGCAGTTACTCGAGAGAGGTACACACTGAAGCTTTCTTT. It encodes CASSYSREVHTEAFF.

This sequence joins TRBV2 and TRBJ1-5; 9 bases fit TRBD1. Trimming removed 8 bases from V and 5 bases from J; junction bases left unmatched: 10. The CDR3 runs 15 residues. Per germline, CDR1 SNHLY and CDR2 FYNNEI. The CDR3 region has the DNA TGTGCCAGCGCCGGGACAGGGAGCCTCGATCAGCCCCAGCATTTT. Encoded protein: CASAGTGSLDQPQHF. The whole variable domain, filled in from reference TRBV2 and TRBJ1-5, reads EPEVTQTPSHQVTQMGQEVILRCVPISNHLYFYWYRQILGQKVEFLVSFYNNEISEKSEIFDDQFSVERPDGSNFTLKIRSTKLEDSAMYFCASAGTGSLDQPQHFGDGTRLSIL.

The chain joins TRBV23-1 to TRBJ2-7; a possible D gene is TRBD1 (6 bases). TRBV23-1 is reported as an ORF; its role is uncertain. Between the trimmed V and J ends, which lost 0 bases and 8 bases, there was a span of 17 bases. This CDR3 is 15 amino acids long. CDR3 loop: CASSQSRDITLQQYF. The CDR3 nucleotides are TGCGCCAGCAGTCAATCTAGGGACATTACCCTACAGCAGTACTTC.

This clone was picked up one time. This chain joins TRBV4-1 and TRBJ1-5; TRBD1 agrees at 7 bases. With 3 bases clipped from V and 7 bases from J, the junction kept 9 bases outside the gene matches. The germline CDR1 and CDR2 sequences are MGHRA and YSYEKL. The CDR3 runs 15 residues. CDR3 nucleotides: TGCGCCAGCAGCCAGACGACAGGGACCCGGCAGCCCCAGCATTTT. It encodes CASSQTTGTRQPQHF.

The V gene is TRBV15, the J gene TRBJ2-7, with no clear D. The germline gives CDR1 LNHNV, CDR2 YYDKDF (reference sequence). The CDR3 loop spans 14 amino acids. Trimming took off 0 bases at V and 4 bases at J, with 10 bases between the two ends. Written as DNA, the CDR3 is TGTGCCACCAGCAGAGATAGATCGGGTTACGAGCAGTACTTC. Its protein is CATSRDRSGYEQYF.

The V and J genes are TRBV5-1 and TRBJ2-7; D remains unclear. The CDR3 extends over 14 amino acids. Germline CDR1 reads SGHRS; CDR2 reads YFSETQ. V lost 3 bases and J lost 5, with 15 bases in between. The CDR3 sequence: CASSSRDPRNEQYF. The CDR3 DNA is TGCGCCAGCAGCTCTAGGGATCCGAGAAACGAGCAGTACTTC.

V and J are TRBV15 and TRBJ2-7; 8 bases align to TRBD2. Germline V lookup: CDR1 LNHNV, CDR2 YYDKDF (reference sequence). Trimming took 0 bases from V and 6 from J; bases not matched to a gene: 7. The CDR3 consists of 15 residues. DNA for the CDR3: TGTGCCACCAGCAGAGAACGGGAGGGATCGAGCGAGCAGTACTTC. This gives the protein CATSREREGSSEQYF.

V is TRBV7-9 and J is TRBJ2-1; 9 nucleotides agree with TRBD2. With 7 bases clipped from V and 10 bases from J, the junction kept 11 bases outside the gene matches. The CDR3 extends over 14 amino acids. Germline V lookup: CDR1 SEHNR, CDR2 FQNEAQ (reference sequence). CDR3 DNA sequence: TGTGCCAGCAAGGACCTAGCGGGAATGGGGGAGCAGTTCTTC. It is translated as CASKDLAGMGEQFF.

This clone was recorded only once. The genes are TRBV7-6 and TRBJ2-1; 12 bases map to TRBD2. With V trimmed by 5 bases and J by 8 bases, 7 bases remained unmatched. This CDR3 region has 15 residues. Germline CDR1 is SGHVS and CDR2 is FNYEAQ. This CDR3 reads CASSELAGGPYEQFF. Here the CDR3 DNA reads TGTGCCAGCAGCGAACTAGCGGGAGGTCCTTATGAGCAGTTCTTC.

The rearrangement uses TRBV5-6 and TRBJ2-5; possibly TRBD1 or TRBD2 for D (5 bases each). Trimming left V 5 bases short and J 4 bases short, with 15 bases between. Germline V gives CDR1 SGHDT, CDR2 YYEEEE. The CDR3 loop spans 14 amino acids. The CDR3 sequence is CASRSGPLVETQYF. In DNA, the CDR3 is TGTGCCAGCAGATCGGGACCGTTAGTAGAGACCCAGTACTTC. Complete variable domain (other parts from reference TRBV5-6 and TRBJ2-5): DAGVTQSPTHLIKTRGQQVTLRCSPKSGHDTVSWYQQALGQGPQFIFQYYEEEERQRGNFPDRFSGHQFPNYSSELNVNALLLGDSALYLCASRSGPLVETQYFGPGTRLLVL.